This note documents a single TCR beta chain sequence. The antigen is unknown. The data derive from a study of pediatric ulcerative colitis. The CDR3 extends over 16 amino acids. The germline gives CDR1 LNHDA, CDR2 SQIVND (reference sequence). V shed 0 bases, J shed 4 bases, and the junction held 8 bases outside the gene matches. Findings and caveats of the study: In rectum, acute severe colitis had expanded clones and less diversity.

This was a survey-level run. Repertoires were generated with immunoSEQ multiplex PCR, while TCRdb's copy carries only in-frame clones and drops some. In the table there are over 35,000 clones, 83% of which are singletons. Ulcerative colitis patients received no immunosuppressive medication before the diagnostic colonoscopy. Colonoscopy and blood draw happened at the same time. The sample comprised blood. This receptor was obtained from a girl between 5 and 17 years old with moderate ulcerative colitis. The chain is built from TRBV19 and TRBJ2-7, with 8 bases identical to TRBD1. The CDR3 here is CASSIDRWTGTYEQYF. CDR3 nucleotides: TGTGCCAGTAGTATAGATCGGTGGACAGGGACATACGAGCAGTACTTC.